Below are 32 T cell receptor beta chains sequenced from a single sample in a study of blood T cells in healthy people across ages (dated by TCRdb to the mid-2010s). Receptors were amplified or captured by 5' RACE. Sequencing was performed on an Illumina HiSeq 2500. A second PCR of about 6 to 12 cycles was performed with a sample-barcoded 5' primer and a J-beta primer mix. In TCRdb, the public reads were trimmed at Q25 with fastp and aligned with MiXCR, with productive beta chains retained. Merged by CDR3 protein, the rows form single entries marked with the most common genes and DNA. The sample has roughly 800,000 distinct CDR3 sequences on record, about 37% of them singletons. Of the sample, 10% to 15% falls within the top ten clones. Material: blood. The receptors derive from a man in his late teens or twenties in good health.

The V call is TRBV7-9, the J call TRBJ2-7, with 8 bases identical to TRBD1. The CDR3 is 14 amino acids. The junction had 9 bases not matched to a gene; V was cut back by 4 bases and J by 7 bases. Germline CDR1 SEHNR, CDR2 FQNEAQ (reference sequence). CDR3 protein: CASSSGWTGWEQYF. The DNA of the CDR3 is TGTGCCAGCAGCTCGGGTTGGACAGGGTGGGAGCAGTACTTC. Based on the CDR3 plus reference TRBV7-9 and TRBJ2-7, the full variable domain is DTGVSQNPRHKITKRGQNVTFRCDPISEHNRLYWYRQTLGQGPEFLTYFQNEAQLEKSRLLSDRFSAERPKGSFSTLEIQRTEQGDSAMYLCASSSGWTGWEQYFGPGTRLTVT.

This chain links TRBV4-3 with TRBJ2-1; TRBD2 might be the D (6 bases). The J call may be incorrect, as the DNA end agrees better with TRBJ2-7. Germline lookup yields CDR1 LGHNA and CDR2 YSLEER. CDR3 size: 16 residues. In DNA form, the CDR3 reads TGCGCCAGCAGCCAAGATCGACTAGAAACCTACAATGAGCAGTACTTC. Translating gives CASSQDRLETYNEQYF.

V is TRBV28 and J is TRBJ2-1; no clear D gene. The CDR3 length is 15 residues. From germline, CDR1 is MDHEN and CDR2 SYDVKM. V lost 7 bases, J lost 4 bases, and 17 bases lay in between. Written as DNA, the CDR3 is TGTGCCAGCAACAAGGCCCCAGACGGTTACAATGAGCAGTTCTTC. It codes for CASNKAPDGYNEQFF.

This clonotype was found many times. The chain uses TRBV2 and TRBJ2-7, with 7 nucleotides matching TRBD2. Trimming cost V 6 bases and J 7 bases; bases outside gene matches: 6. The CDR3 runs 12 residues. Per the germline V gene, CDR1 is SNHLY and CDR2 is FYNNEI. Here the CDR3 reads CASRAGLYEQYF. CDR3 sequence (DNA): TGTGCCAGCAGGGCGGGACTATATGAGCAGTACTTC.

The table lists this clonotype with many counts. V gene TRBV5-6 combines with J gene TRBJ2-1, with TRBD1 matching over 11 bases. Germline V gene lookup returns CDR1 SGHDT and CDR2 YYEEEE. V lost 3 bases, J lost 3 bases, and 2 bases stayed unmatched. CDR3 size: 15 residues. The CDR3 DNA sequence: TGTGCCAGCAGCTCGGGACAGGGGGACTACAATGAGCAGTTCTTC. Its translation is CASSSGQGDYNEQFF.

This clonotype has only a few counts. The V gene is TRBV14, the J gene TRBJ1-2; D unclear. The CDR3 covers 15 residues. CDR1 is SGHDN, CDR2 FVKESK, per germline. V lost 3 bases to trimming and J lost 4 bases, with 15 bases between them. CDR3 nucleotide sequence: TGTGCCAGCAGCCAGTTAGGAGGGATGGTCTATGGCTACACCTTC. Translation: CASSQLGGMVYGYTF. The full variable domain, with the rest looked up from reference TRBV14 and TRBJ1-2, is EAGVTQFPSHSVIEKGQTVTLRCDPISGHDNLYWYRRVMGKEIKFLLHFVKESKQDESGMPNNRFLAERTGGTYSTLKVQPAELEDSGVYFCASSQLGGMVYGYTFGSGTRLTVV.

There are a few counts of this clonotype. This chain joins TRBV9 and TRBJ1-1; possible D gene TRBD1, 5 bases. Per the germline V gene, CDR1 is SGDLS and CDR2 is YYNGEE. V was clipped by 1 base and J by 6 bases, with 22 bases between them. The CDR3 loop spans 17 amino acids. CDR3 region: CASSVSDRAGPGPEAFF. In nucleotides, the CDR3 is TGTGCCAGCAGCGTATCGGATCGGGCCGGGCCGGGGCCTGAAGCTTTCTTT. Full variable domain (missing parts from reference TRBV9 and TRBJ1-1): DSGVTQTPKHLITATGQRVTLRCSPRSGDLSVYWYQQSLDQGLQFLIQYYNGEERAKGNILERFSAQQFPDLHSELNLSSLELGDSALYFCASSVSDRAGPGPEAFFGQGTRLTVV.

In regard to this clonotype: The germline gene is not matched at one end of the junction; a read error may be the cause. The V call is TRBV20-1, the J call TRBJ1-2; D not certain. Germline CDR1 DFQATT, CDR2 SNEGSKA (reference sequence). The CDR3 covers 12 residues. In DNA, the CDR3 is TGCGGTGCTACGGACGGTAACTATGGCTACACCTTC. Encoded protein: CGATDGNYGYTF.

This clonotype came up a few times. Compared with germline, one end of the junction differs, possibly owing to a read error. This chain uses TRBV20-1 with TRBJ1-2; TRBD1 matches 7 bases. The length of the CDR3 is 17 residues. CDR1 DFQATT and CDR2 SNEGSKA come from the germline V gene (reference sequence). The CDR3 reads CSARREGTAYALYGHTF. The CDR3 bases are TGCAGTGCGCGTAGGGAGGGGACAGCATACGCACTATATGGCCACACCTTC.

This clonotype appeared a few times. J is TRBJ2-3 and V is TRBV11-2, with TRBD2 matching over 15 bases. Trimming cost V 2 bases and J 6 bases; bases outside gene matches: 3. In germline, CDR1 is SGHAT, CDR2 FQNNGV. The CDR3 is 16 amino acids. The CDR3 DNA reads as TGTGCCAGCAGCTTAAGCGGGACTAGCGGGGGGGATACGCAGTATTTT. Encoded protein: CASSLSGTSGGDTQYF.

The chain is built from TRBV24-1 and TRBJ1-1; D perhaps matches TRBD1 (6 bases). CDR1 is KGHDR, CDR2 SFDVKD, per germline. The CDR3 has 13 residues. V was clipped by 7 bases and J by 1 base, with 9 bases between them. The chain's CDR3 is CATRRTANTEAFF. The CDR3 DNA is TGTGCCACCAGACGGACAGCGAACACTGAAGCTTTCTTT.

This sequence joins TRBV7-2 and TRBJ2-5, with TRBD2 matching 8 bases. The CDR3 is made up of 16 amino acids. Germline loops: CDR1 SGHTA, CDR2 FQGNSA. Trimming removed 5 bases from V and 2 bases from J; junction bases left unmatched: 10. CDR3 coding DNA: TGTGCCAGCAGCCTCCGACCCGGGACTAGACAAGAGACCCAGTACTTC. It codes for CASSLRPGTRQETQYF.

The V and J genes are TRBV13 and TRBJ2-5; D is uncertain. There are 12 residues in the CDR3. V lost 5 bases and J lost 11, with 15 bases in between. Germline CDR1 reads PRHDT; CDR2 reads FYEKMQ (reference sequence). CDR3 region: CASSDGYNEQYF. The CDR3 DNA is TGTGCCAGCAGCGACGGGTACAATGAGCAGTACTTC.

The J gene is TRBJ2-7, the V gene TRBV6-8, with 9 bases aligning to TRBD1. The germline CDR1 and CDR2 sequences are MNHGY and SAAAGT. The CDR3 loop spans 16 amino acids. After removal of 6 bases from V and 2 bases from J, the junction contained 11 bases not matched to a gene. The CDR3: CASSLRAGQGPYEQYF. DNA for the CDR3: TGTGCCAGCAGCCTTCGGGCGGGACAGGGTCCCTACGAGCAGTACTTC.

A word on this clonotype: The germline gene is not matched at one end of the junction; a read error may be the cause. V gene TRBV4-2 combines with J gene TRBJ1-2; D gene uncertain. Germline CDR1 reads LGHNA; CDR2 reads YNFKEQ. CDR3 size: 14 residues. The DNA of the CDR3 is TGTGCCAGCAGCAAAGACCGGCTTACCTATGGCTACACCTTC. This sequence encodes CASSKDRLTYGYTF.

This clonotype showed up many times. The CDR3 reads CASSSRTYEQYF. The CDR3, as DNA: TGTGCCAGCAGCTCTAGAACCTACGAGCAGTACTTC. The chain uses TRBV7-9 and TRBJ2-7, with D hard to call. Germline V CDR1 and CDR2: SEHNR, FQNEAQ (reference sequence). V was trimmed by 4 bases and J by 2 bases, leaving 6 bases between them. The length of the CDR3 is 12 residues.

This clonotype showed up just a few times. The chain has TRBV4-2 and TRBJ1-6, with a tentative D call TRBD1 (6 bases). Trimming took 1 base from V and 9 from J, leaving 19 bases between them. The CDR3 has 17 residues. Germline assignment: CDR1 LGHNA and CDR2 YNFKEQ. CDR3 sequence: CASSQVGYRDEASPLHF. The DNA for the CDR3 is TGTGCCAGCAGCCAAGTCGGCTACAGGGACGAGGCTTCACCCCTCCACTTT.

A word on this clonotype: With a much larger clone just one base away, this may be a read error. The rearrangement links TRBV25-1 to TRBJ1-2; D is unclear. Looked up from germline, CDR1 is MGHDK and CDR2 is SYGVNS. The CDR3 runs 12 residues. Trimming shortened V by 6 bases and J by 5 bases, and 10 bases separated the two germline ends. The CDR3 region is CASRDGGYGYTF. The CDR3 bases are TGTGCCAGCAGGGACGGAGGATATGGCTACACCTTC.

The rearrangement links TRBV20-1 to TRBJ2-4; 7 positions match TRBD2. This CDR3 is built from 12 residues. Germline values: CDR1 DFQATT, CDR2 SNEGSKA (reference sequence). The trim removed 3 bases at V and 9 bases at J, leaving 5 bases unmatched. The CDR3 DNA follows: TGCAGTGCTAGCGGGGGGATGGGCATTCAGTACTTC. It yields the protein CSASGGMGIQYF.

This clonotype was seen a few times. Being one base from a much bigger clone, this may be a read error. The V gene is TRBV12-3 or TRBV12-4, the J gene TRBJ2-1; no clear D. The CDR3 has 13 residues. Deletions cut 5 bases from V and 5 bases from J, with 10 bases between. The CDR3 protein is CASSVGRNNEQFF. CDR3 in DNA: TGTGCCAGCAGTGTAGGCAGGAACAATGAGCAGTTCTTC.

This clonotype turned up a few times. V gene TRBV20-1 combines with J gene TRBJ2-3, with 8 bases that match TRBD1. V dropped 6 bases and J dropped 2; count of bases not matched to a gene: 10. The CDR3 has 15 residues. The germline CDR1 and CDR2 sequences are DFQATT and SNEGSKA (reference sequence). CDR3 DNA sequence: TGCAGTGCGATCTTCGACAGGGGATTCACAGATACGCAGTATTTT. The encoded protein is CSAIFDRGFTDTQYF.

Comment on this clonotype: Since a much larger clone is just one base distant, this may be a read error. The chain couples TRBV12-3 or TRBV12-4 to TRBJ2-5; D gene ambiguous. The J call may be in error: the DNA end matches TRBJ2-1 better. The CDR3 contains 11 residues. For the CDR3, the DNA is TGTGCCAGTGGATTACAAGAGACCCAGTTCTTC. Translating it yields CASGLQETQFF.

This clonotype has at least ten counts. The rearrangement links TRBV5-1 to TRBJ2-5, with TRBD1 as a possible D gene (5 bases). Trimming pared 0 bases from V and 1 base from J, leaving 7 bases between. Germline V lookup: CDR1 SGHRS, CDR2 YFSETQ. CDR3 length equals 14 residues. CDR3 protein: CASSLVDSQETQYF. Written as DNA, the CDR3 is TGCGCCAGCAGCTTGGTCGACAGCCAAGAGACCCAGTACTTC.

The chain employs TRBV7-2 and TRBJ2-4; weak D call: TRBD2 (5 bases). Germline values: CDR1 SGHTA, CDR2 FQGNSA. The CDR3 runs 16 residues. Trimming cost V 2 bases and J 15 bases, with 26 bases left between them. The CDR3 bases are TGTGCCAGCAGCTTAAATGCGCGGGCCGGGTTTTTAAGATTGTACTTC. Its translation: CASSLNARAGFLRLYF.

Details on this clonotype: Relative to the germline gene, one junction end is altered; a read error may explain this. The V and J genes are TRBV2 and TRBJ1-2, with D possibly TRBD1 on 6 matching bases. The CDR3 consists of 14 residues. Looked up from germline, CDR1 is SNHLY and CDR2 is FYNNEI. CDR3 bases: TGTACCAGCAGCGCCGGACAGAGTAGCTATGGCTACACCTTC. It yields the protein CTSSAGQSSYGYTF. The variable domain in full, completed from reference TRBV2 and TRBJ1-2, reads EPEVTQTPSHQVTQMGQEVILRCVPISNHLYFYWYRQILGQKVEFLVSFYNNEISEKSEIFDDQFSVERPDGSNFTLKIRSTKLEDSAMYFCTSSAGQSSYGYTFGSGTRLTVV.

This clonotype was seen only a few times. The rearrangement joins TRBV7-2 to TRBJ1-6; 9 nucleotides align to TRBD1. Germline V CDR1 and CDR2: SGHTA, FQGNSA. With 1 base clipped from V and 10 bases from J, the junction kept 8 bases outside the gene matches. The CDR3 runs to 16 residues. The CDR3 DNA reads TGTGCCAGCAGCTTAGTGGAGGGACAGGGAATCTCACCCCTCCACTTT. Translating it yields CASSLVEGQGISPLHF.

This clonotype appeared many times. The rearrangement uses TRBV7-2 and TRBJ1-6, with D unclear. Looked up from germline, CDR1 is SGHTA and CDR2 is FQGNSA. The ends were cut back, 7 bases at V and 9 bases at J, with 10 bases in the middle. CDR3 length equals 12 residues. The CDR3 protein is CASTSTPSPLHF. The CDR3 DNA reads TGTGCCAGCACCTCCACTCCTTCACCCCTCCACTTT.

The sample holds many counts of this clonotype. This chain connects TRBV4-3 to TRBJ1-1; D is perhaps TRBD1 (5 bases). The CDR3 contains 14 residues. V was trimmed by 0 bases and J by 1 base, leaving 6 bases between them. The germline gives CDR1 LGHNA, CDR2 YSLEER. CDR3 sequence (DNA): TGCGCCAGCAGCCAAGATGGGACGAACACTGAAGCTTTCTTT. It encodes CASSQDGTNTEAFF.

This clonotype showed up just a few times. This chain uses TRBV5-1 with TRBJ1-1; maybe TRBD1 (5 bases). Trimming stripped 0 bases from V and 5 bases from J, with 14 bases between. CDR3 length equals 15 residues. Germline assignment: CDR1 SGHRS and CDR2 YFSETQ. The CDR3 here is CASSLERQGETEAFF. CDR3 DNA: TGCGCCAGCAGCTTGGAGCGTCAGGGAGAGACTGAAGCTTTCTTT.

Turning to this clonotype: A much larger clonotype is one base distant, so this may be a read error. The chain combines TRBV29-1 with TRBJ2-5, with TRBD1 matching over 8 bases. V lost 4 bases to trimming and J lost 11 bases; unmatched junction nucleotides: 12. Germline V gives CDR1 SQVTM, CDR2 ANQGSEA. The CDR3 runs to 13 residues. CDR3: CSVGQGSRNEQYF. The CDR3 nucleotides are TGCAGCGTTGGACAGGGGAGTCGCAATGAGCAGTACTTC.

This clonotype was counted between two and nine times. V is TRBV24-1 and J is TRBJ2-1; D is tentatively TRBD1 or TRBD2 (6 bases each). Germline V lookup: CDR1 KGHDR, CDR2 SFDVKD. Trimming took off 1 base at V and 9 bases at J, with 9 bases between the two ends. The CDR3 extends over 13 amino acids. The CDR3 DNA reads as TGTGCCACCAGTGATTTTTGGGGGGCTGAGCAGTTCTTC. It is translated as CATSDFWGAEQFF.

This clonotype was observed a few times. The chain links TRBV6-2 or TRBV6-3 to TRBJ2-5; 11 nucleotides line up with TRBD1. CDR3 length: 16 amino acids. After removal of 2 bases from V and 4 bases from J, the junction contained 6 bases not matched to a gene. Germline loops: CDR1 MNHEY, CDR2 SVGEGT. CDR3 sequence: CASSYEGQGVSETQYF. The CDR3 bases are TGTGCCAGCAGTTACGAGGGACAGGGGGTTTCAGAGACCCAGTACTTC.